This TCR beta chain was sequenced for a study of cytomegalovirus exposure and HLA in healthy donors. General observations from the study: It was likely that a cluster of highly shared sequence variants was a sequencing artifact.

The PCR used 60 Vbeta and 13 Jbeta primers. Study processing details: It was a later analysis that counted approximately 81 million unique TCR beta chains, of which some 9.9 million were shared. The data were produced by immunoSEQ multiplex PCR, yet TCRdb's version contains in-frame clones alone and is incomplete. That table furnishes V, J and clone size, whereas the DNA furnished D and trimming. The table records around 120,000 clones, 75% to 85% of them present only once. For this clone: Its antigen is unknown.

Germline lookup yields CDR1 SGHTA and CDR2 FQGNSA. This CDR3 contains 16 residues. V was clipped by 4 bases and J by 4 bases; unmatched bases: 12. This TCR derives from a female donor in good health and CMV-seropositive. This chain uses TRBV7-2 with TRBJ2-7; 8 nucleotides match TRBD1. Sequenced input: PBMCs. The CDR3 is CASSSSAGTGSYEQYF. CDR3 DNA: TGTGCCAGCAGCTCATCCGCCGGGACAGGTAGTTACGAGCAGTACTTC.